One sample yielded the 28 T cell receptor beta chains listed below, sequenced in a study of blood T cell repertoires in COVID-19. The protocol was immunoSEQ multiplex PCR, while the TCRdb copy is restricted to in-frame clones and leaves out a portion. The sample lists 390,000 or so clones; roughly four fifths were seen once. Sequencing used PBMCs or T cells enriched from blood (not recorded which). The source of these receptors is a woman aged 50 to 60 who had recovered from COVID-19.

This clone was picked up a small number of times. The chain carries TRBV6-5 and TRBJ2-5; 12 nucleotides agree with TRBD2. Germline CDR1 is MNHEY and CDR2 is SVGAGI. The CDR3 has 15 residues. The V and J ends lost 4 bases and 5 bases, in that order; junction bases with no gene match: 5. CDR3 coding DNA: TGTGCCAGCAGTTCTAGCGGGGGGGCCGGGGAGACCCAGTACTTC. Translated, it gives CASSSSGGAGETQYF.

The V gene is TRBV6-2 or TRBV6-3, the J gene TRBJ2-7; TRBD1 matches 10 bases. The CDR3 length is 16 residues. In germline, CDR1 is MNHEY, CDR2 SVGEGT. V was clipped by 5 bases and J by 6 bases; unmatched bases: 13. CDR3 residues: CASSPRRDRGLGEQYF. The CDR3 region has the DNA TGTGCCAGCAGTCCACGCCGGGACAGGGGACTTGGCGAGCAGTACTTC.

CDR3 sequence: CASSLRAGNVYGYTF. Written as DNA, the CDR3 is TGTGCCAGCAGCTTGAGGGCAGGGAATGTCTATGGCTACACCTTC. The chain links TRBV5-4 to TRBJ1-2; D may be TRBD1 (5 bases). Germline lookup yields CDR1 SGHNT and CDR2 YYREEE (reference sequence). The CDR3 consists of 15 residues. Trimming shortened V by 1 base and J by 4 bases, and 14 bases separated the two germline ends.

CDR3 protein: CASSQDEDKYQPQHF. The DNA of the CDR3 is TGTGCCAGCAGCCAAGATGAGGACAAATATCAGCCCCAGCATTTT. The chain joins TRBV4-2 to TRBJ1-5; D perhaps matches TRBD1 (5 bases). V lost 0 bases and J 5 bases, leaving 11 bases between the germline ends. Germline lookup yields CDR1 LGHNA and CDR2 YNFKEQ. This CDR3 has 15 residues.

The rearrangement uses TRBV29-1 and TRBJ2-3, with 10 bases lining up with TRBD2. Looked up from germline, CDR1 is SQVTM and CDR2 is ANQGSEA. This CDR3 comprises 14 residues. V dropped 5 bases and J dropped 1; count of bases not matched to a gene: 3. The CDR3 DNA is TGCAGCGTTCTGCTAGCGGGGGGCACAGATACGCAGTATTTT. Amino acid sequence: CSVLLAGGTDTQYF.

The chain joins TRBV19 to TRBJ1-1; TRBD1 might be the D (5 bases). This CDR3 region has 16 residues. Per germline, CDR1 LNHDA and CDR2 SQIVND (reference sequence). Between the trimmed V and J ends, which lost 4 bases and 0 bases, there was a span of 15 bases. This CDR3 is CASSTGTERVNTEAFF. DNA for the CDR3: TGTGCCAGTAGTACGGGGACCGAGCGGGTGAACACTGAAGCTTTCTTT.

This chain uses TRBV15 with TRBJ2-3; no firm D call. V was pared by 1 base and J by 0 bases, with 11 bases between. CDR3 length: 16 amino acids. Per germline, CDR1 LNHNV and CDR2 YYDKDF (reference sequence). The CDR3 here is CATSRVRQTSTDTQYF. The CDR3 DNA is TGTGCCACCAGCAGAGTTCGGCAGACTAGCACAGATACGCAGTATTTT.

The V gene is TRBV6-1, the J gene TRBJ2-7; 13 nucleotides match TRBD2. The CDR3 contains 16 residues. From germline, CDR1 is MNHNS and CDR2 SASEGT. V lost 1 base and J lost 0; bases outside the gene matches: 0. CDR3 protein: CASSEGTSGSSYEQYF. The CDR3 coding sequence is TGTGCCAGCAGTGAAGGGACTAGCGGGAGCTCCTACGAGCAGTACTTC.

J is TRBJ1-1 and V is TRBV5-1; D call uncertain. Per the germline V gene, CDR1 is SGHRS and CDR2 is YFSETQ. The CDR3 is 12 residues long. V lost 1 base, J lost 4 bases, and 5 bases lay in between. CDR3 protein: CASSLYGTEAFF. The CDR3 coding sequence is TGCGCCAGCAGCTTGTACGGCACTGAAGCTTTCTTT.

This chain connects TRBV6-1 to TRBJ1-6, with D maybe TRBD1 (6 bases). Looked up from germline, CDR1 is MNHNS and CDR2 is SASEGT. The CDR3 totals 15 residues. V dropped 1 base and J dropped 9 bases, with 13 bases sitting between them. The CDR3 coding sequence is TGTGCCAGCAGTGAAGTACGGGGGGGCGTTTCACCCCTCCACTTT. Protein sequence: CASSEVRGGVSPLHF.

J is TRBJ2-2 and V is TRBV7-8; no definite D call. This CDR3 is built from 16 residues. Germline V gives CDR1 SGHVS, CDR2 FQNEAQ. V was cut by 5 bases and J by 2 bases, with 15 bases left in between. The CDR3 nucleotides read TGTGCCAGCAGCCAGGAGTCGGTCATTAACACCGGGGAGCTGTTTTTT. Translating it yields CASSQESVINTGELFF.

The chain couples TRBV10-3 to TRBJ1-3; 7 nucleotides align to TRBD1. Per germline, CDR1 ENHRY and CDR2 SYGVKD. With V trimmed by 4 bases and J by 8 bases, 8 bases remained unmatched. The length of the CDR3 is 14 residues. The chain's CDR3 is CAISADREVYTIYF. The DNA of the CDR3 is TGTGCCATCAGTGCTGACAGGGAGGTTTACACCATATATTTT.

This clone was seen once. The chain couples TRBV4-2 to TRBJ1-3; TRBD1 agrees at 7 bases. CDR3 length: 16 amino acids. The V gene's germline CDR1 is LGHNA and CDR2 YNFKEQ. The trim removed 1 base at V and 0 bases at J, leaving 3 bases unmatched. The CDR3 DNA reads TGTGCCAGCAGCCAAGGAGGGGGCACCTCTGGAAACACCATATATTTT. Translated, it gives CASSQGGGTSGNTIYF.

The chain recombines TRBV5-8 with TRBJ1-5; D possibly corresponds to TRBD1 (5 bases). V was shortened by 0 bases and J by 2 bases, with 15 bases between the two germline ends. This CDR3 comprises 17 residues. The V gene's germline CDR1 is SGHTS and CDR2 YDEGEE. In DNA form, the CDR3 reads TGTGCCAGCAGCTTGGCCAGGCAGGGTGGGCGCAATCAGCCCCAGCATTTT. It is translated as CASSLARQGGRNQPQHF.

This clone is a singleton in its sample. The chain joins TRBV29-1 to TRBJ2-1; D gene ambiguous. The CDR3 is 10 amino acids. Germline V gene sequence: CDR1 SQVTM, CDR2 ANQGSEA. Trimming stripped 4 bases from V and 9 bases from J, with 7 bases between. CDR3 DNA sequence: TGCAGCGTTGTAAGCGTTGAGCAGTTCTTC. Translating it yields CSVVSVEQFF.

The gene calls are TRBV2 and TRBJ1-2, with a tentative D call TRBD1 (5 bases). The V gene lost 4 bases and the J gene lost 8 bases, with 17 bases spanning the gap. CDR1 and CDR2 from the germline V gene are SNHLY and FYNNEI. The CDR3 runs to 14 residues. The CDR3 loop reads CASSVRVQGVGYTF. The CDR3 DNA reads TGTGCCAGCAGTGTCCGGGTCCAGGGTGTAGGCTACACCTTC.

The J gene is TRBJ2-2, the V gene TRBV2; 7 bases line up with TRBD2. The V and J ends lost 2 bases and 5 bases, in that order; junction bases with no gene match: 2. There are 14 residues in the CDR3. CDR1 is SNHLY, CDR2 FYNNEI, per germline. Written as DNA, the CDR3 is TGTGCCAGCAGTGAATCACTAGCGACCGGGGAGCTGTTTTTT. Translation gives CASSESLATGELFF.

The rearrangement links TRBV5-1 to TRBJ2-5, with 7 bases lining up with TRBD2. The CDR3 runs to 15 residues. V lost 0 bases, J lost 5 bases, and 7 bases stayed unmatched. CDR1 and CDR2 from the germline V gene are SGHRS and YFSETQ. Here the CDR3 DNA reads TGCGCCAGCAGCTTGGCCAGCGGGGAGTGGGAGACCCAGTACTTC. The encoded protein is CASSLASGEWETQYF.

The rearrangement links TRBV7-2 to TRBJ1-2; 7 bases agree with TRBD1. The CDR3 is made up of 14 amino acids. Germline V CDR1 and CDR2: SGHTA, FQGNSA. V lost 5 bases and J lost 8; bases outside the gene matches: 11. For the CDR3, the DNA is TGTGCCAGCAGCCCCCGCTTACAGGGGTCGGGCTACACCTTC. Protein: CASSPRLQGSGYTF.

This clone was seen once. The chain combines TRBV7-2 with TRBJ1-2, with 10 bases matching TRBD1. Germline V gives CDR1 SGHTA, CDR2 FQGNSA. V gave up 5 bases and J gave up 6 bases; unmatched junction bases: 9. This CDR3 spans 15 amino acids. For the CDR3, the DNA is TGTGCCAGCAGCACTCCGGGACAGGGGAAGGATGGCTACACCTTC. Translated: CASSTPGQGKDGYTF. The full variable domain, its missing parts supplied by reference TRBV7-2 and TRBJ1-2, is GAGVSQSPSNKVTEKGKDVELRCDPISGHTALYWYRQSLGQGLEFLIYFQGNSAPDKSGLPSDRFSAERTGGSVSTLTIQRTQQEDSAVYLCASSTPGQGKDGYTFGSGTRLTVV.

The CDR3 DNA is TGTGCCAGCAGCTTACCCCGAGCTCGGAGGGAGCAGTACTTC. It specifies CASSLPRARREQYF. This chain connects TRBV11-2 to TRBJ2-7; tentative D call: TRBD2 (5 bases). The CDR3 has 14 amino acids. Trimming removed 2 bases from V and 7 bases from J, with 15 bases in between. CDR1 and CDR2 from the germline V gene are SGHAT and FQNNGV.

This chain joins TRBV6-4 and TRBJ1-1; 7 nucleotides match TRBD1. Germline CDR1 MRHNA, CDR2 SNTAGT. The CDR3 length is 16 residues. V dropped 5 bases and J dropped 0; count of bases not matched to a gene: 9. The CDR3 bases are TGTGCCAGCAGTTACAGGGGAAATAGGGTGAACACTGAAGCTTTCTTT. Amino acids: CASSYRGNRVNTEAFF.

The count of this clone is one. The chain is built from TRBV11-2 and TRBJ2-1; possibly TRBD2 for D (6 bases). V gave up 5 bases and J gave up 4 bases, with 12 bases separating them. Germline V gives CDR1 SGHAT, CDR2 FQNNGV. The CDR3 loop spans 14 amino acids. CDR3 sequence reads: CASSPVGTYNEQFF. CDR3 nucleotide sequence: TGTGCCAGCAGCCCAGTTGGGACTTACAATGAGCAGTTCTTC. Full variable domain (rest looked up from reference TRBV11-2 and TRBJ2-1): EAGVAQSPRYKIIEKRQSVAFWCNPISGHATLYWYQQILGQGPKLLIQFQNNGVVDDSQLPKDRFSAERLKGVDSTLKIQPAKLEDSAVYLCASSPVGTYNEQFFGPGTRLTVL.

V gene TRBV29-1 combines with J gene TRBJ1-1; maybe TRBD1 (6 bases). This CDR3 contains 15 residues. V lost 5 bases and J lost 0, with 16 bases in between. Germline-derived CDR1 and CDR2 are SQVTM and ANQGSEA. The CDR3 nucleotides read TGCAGCGTTTCGACAGGAGCCACCATGAACACTGAAGCTTTCTTT. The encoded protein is CSVSTGATMNTEAFF. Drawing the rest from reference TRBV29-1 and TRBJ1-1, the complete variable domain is SAVISQKPSRDICQRGTSLTIQCQVDSQVTMMFWYRQQPGQSLTLIATANQGSEATYESGFVIDKFPISRPNLTFSTLTVSNMSPEDSSIYLCSVSTGATMNTEAFFGQGTRLTVV.

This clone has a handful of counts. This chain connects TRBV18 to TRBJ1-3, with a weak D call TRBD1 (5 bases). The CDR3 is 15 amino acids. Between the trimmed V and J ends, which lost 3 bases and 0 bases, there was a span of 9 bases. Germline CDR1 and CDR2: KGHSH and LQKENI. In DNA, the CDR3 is TGTGCCAGCTCACCTGGCCAGGGCTCTGGAAACACCATATATTTT. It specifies CASSPGQGSGNTIYF.

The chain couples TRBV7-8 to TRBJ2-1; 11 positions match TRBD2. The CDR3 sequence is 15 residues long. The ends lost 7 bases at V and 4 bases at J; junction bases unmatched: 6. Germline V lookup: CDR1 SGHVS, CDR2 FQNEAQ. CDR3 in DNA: TGTGCCAGCACCCGCGGGACTAGCGGATACAATGAGCAGTTCTTC. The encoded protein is CASTRGTSGYNEQFF.

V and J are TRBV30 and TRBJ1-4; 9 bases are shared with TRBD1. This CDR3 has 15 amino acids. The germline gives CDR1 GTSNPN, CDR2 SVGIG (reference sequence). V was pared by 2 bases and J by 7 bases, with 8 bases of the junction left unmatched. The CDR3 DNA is TGTGCCTGGAGTTACACCGGGACAGGGTCTGAAAAACTGTTTTTT. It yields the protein CAWSYTGTGSEKLFF.

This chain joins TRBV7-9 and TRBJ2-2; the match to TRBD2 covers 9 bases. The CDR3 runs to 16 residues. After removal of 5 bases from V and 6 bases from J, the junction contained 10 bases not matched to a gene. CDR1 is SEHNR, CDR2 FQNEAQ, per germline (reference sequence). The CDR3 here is CASSRGLARLAGELFF. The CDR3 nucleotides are TGTGCCAGCAGCAGGGGACTAGCCCGTCTCGCCGGGGAGCTGTTTTTT. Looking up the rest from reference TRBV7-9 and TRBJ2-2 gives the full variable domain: DTGVSQNPRHKITKRGQNVTFRCDPISEHNRLYWYRQTLGQGPEFLTYFQNEAQLEKSRLLSDRFSAERPKGSFSTLEIQRTEQGDSAMYLCASSRGLARLAGELFFGEGSRLTVL.